A single sample gave rise to the 14 T cell receptor beta chains below, sequenced in a study of vaccination and CD4 T cells after COVID-19. These receptors' antigens are unknown. Regarding treatment: approximately 9-day PBMC culture with coronavirus spike peptide pools or control peptides (ViraFEST assay). Sequencing of cultured CD4+ T cell DNA used the Oncomine TCR Beta short-read assay. TCRdb reprocessed the PCR reads via MiXCR and lists one record per CDR3 protein. The sample lists fewer than 10,000 distinct CDR3 sequences, around 50% seen once, with 20% in the top ten. Material for sequencing was CD4+ T cells from blood, cultured in vitro. These receptors were obtained from a human donor who had recovered from COVID-19.

The chain couples TRBV24-1 to TRBJ2-3; tentatively, D is TRBD1 (7 bases). The CDR3 totals 16 residues. Germline lookup yields CDR1 KGHDR and CDR2 SFDVKD. Trimming shortened V by 3 bases and J by 4 bases, and 16 bases separated the two germline ends. The CDR3 here is CATSDLLGRGADTQYF. CDR3 coding DNA: TGTGCCACCAGTGATCTCCTCGGCAGGGGGGCAGATACGCAGTATTTT.

The chain joins TRBV5-1 to TRBJ2-7; TRBD2 matches 15 bases. This CDR3 has 16 residues. The germline gives CDR1 SGHRS, CDR2 YFSETQ. The ends lost 3 bases at V and 5 bases at J; junction bases unmatched: 6. CDR3 loop: CASSSGTSGGRDEQYF. For the CDR3, the DNA is TGCGCCAGCAGCTCCGGGACTAGCGGGGGGCGCGACGAGCAGTACTTC.

The chain joins TRBV5-1 to TRBJ2-5; D call uncertain. CDR1 and CDR2 from the germline V gene are SGHRS and YFSETQ. V was cut by 0 bases and J by 7 bases, with 16 bases left in between. The CDR3 length is 15 residues. For the CDR3, the DNA is TGCGCCAGCAGCTTGGTTATATCGGACGCCGGGACCCAGTACTTC. Translation gives CASSLVISDAGTQYF.

In its sample, this clonotype was seen a few times. V usage is TRBV24-1 and J usage is TRBJ2-2; D is perhaps TRBD1 or TRBD2 (5 bases each). Trimming took off 0 bases at V and 3 bases at J, with 10 bases between the two ends. In germline, CDR1 is KGHDR, CDR2 SFDVKD. This CDR3 has 16 residues. The CDR3 loop is CATSDLGGADTGELFF. DNA of the CDR3: TGTGCCACCAGTGATTTGGGGGGTGCCGACACCGGGGAGCTGTTTTTT.

This clonotype was seen a few times. This chain joins TRBV7-9 and TRBJ2-3; 9 bases are a match to TRBD2. Germline V gene sequence: CDR1 SEHNR, CDR2 FQNEAQ (reference sequence). V lost 5 bases and J lost 3; bases outside the gene matches: 12. The CDR3 sequence is 17 residues long. This CDR3 is CASSRKGASGVTDTQYF. The CDR3 DNA follows: TGTGCCAGCAGCAGAAAGGGGGCTAGCGGGGTGACAGATACGCAGTATTTT.

This clonotype was picked up one time. The chain couples TRBV30 to TRBJ1-1; D is ambiguous. Germline CDR1 is GTSNPN and CDR2 is SVGIG (reference sequence). V lost 2 bases, J lost 0 bases, and 10 bases lay in between. This CDR3 has 14 residues. CDR3 DNA sequence: TGTGCCTGGAGTATATACAGCCTGAACACTGAAGCTTTCTTT. Amino acid sequence: CAWSIYSLNTEAFF.

This clonotype was detected only a few times. J is TRBJ2-5 and V is TRBV7-8; D is undetermined. V gave up 1 base and J gave up 2 bases, with 8 bases separating them. This CDR3 region has 14 residues. Germline V CDR1 and CDR2: SGHVS, FQNEAQ. The CDR3 here is CASSLGTEQETQYF. In DNA form, the CDR3 reads TGTGCCAGCAGCTTAGGAACAGAGCAAGAGACCCAGTACTTC.

This chain links TRBV25-1 with TRBJ2-1; 13 bases match TRBD2. Per germline, CDR1 MGHDK and CDR2 SYGVNS. With V trimmed by 2 bases and J by 9 bases, 4 bases remained unmatched. The CDR3 covers 15 residues. The CDR3, as DNA: TGTGCCAGCAGTGAACACGGACTAGCGGGAGTTGAGCAGTTCTTC. Amino acid sequence: CASSEHGLAGVEQFF.

The chain uses TRBV24-1 and TRBJ2-2, with D hard to call. The V end lost 3 bases, the J end lost 0 bases, and 13 bases lay between the germline ends. Per the germline V gene, CDR1 is KGHDR and CDR2 is SFDVKD. The CDR3 has 17 amino acids. The CDR3 nucleotides read TGTGCCACCAGTGATCCAACGACACTCGCGAACACCGGGGAGCTGTTTTTT. This codes for CATSDPTTLANTGELFF.

The chain recombines TRBV10-3 with TRBJ1-2, with D hard to call. Germline lookup yields CDR1 ENHRY and CDR2 SYGVKD. Trimming stripped 3 bases from V and 4 bases from J, with 9 bases between. The CDR3 contains 13 residues. CDR3 coding DNA: TGTGCCATCAGTGACAACGGAGGCTATGGCTACACCTTC. Its protein product is CAISDNGGYGYTF.

This clonotype was picked up a small number of times. The CDR3 DNA is TGTGCCAGCAGAGCACGGGACTCAAAGAATGAGCAGTTCTTC. It translates to CASRARDSKNEQFF. The chain uses TRBV7-8 and TRBJ2-1, with D possibly matching TRBD2 (6 bases). The CDR3 totals 14 residues. V lost 6 bases and J lost 7, with 16 bases in between. In germline, CDR1 is SGHVS, CDR2 FQNEAQ.

This clonotype was observed a few times. The CDR3 nucleotides read TGTGCCAGCAGCCTACAGGGCGAGGGGGCCCAGTACTTC. Amino acid sequence: CASSLQGEGAQYF. J is TRBJ2-5 and V is TRBV6-1; possibly TRBD1 for D (6 bases). Germline CDR1 reads MNHNS; CDR2 reads SASEGT. The CDR3 spans 13 residues. V was pared by 6 bases and J by 9 bases, with 17 bases between.

By proportion, this clonotype is medium-sized (0.01 to 0.1%). The CDR3 DNA reads TGTGCCAGCAGCTTGATTGGGGCCTACGAGCAGTACTTC. Its translation: CASSLIGAYEQYF. The J gene is TRBJ2-7, the V gene TRBV5-5, with D hard to call. V was pared by 1 base and J by 2 bases, with 7 bases between. Germline loops: CDR1 SGHKS, CDR2 YYEKEE (reference sequence). The CDR3 extends over 13 amino acids.

V gene TRBV5-6 combines with J gene TRBJ2-5; 7 bases line up with TRBD2. CDR1 is SGHDT and CDR2 is YYEEEE in the germline V gene. Trimming removed 4 bases from V and 1 base from J; junction bases left unmatched: 7. The CDR3 extends over 15 amino acids. The CDR3 coding sequence is TGTGCCAGCAGCCTGACGGGAGGCCCCCAAGAGACCCAGTACTTC. Translating gives CASSLTGGPQETQYF.